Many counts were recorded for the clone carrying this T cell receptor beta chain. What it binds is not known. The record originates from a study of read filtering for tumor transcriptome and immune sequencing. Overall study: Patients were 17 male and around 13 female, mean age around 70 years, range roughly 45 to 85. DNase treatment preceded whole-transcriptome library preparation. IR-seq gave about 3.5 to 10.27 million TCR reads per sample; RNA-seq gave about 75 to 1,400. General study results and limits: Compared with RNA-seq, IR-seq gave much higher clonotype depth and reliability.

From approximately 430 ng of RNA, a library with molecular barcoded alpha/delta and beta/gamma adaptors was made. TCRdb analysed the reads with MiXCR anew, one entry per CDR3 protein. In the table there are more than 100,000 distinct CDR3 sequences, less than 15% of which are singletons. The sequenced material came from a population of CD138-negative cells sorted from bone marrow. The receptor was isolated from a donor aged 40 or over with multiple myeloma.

The CDR3 is CSARDEETGAYEQYF. CDR3 DNA sequence: TGCAGTGCTAGAGATGAGGAGACAGGGGCCTACGAGCAGTACTTC. The chain uses TRBV20-1 and TRBJ2-7, with 8 positions matching TRBD1. The trim removed 0 bases at V and 2 bases at J, leaving 6 bases unmatched. Germline V gene data show CDR1 as DFQATT and CDR2 as SNEGSKA (reference sequence). The CDR3 length is 15 residues.